This T cell receptor (beta chain) is from a study of tumour-infiltrating T cells in Burkitt lymphoma. In the study overall: Overall and progression-free survival were predicted by productive clonality.

Sequencing was performed with immunoSEQ multiplex PCR; in TCRdb, only in-frame clones are kept and a portion is missing. The sample includes 11,000 to 15,000 clones, around a third of them seen just once. This clone was detected only a few times. The length of the CDR3 is 12 residues. The germline V gene encodes CDR1 SQVTM and CDR2 ANQGSEA. V shed 4 bases, J shed 5 bases, and the junction held 1 base outside the gene matches. The specimen was tumor tissue. The source of this sequence is a human donor with diffuse large B-cell lymphoma. This chain links TRBV29-1 with TRBJ2-2, with 7 bases aligning to TRBD2. The CDR3 DNA follows: TGCAGCGTTGTCGGGGGGACCGGGGAGCTGTTTTTT. It encodes CSVVGGTGELFF.